What follows describes a single T cell receptor (beta chain). Its antigen is not yet known. No much larger clonotype is one base removed from it; base qualities were not supplied. The data are from a study of cytomegalovirus exposure and HLA in healthy donors (dated by TCRdb to about 2017). Background for the entire study: According to an earlier analysis of 450 to 650 of the donors, about 179 million T cells yielded 117 million unique TCR beta sequences and about 280 Gb of sequence data. In the later analysis, no new phenotypic data were used to find candidate immune exposures; instead, reliance was placed on TCR beta sequences and their occurrence across donors. Of the roughly 430 genotyped donors, roughly 85% fell in the genetic ancestry cluster associated with self-reported Caucasian donors. Alongside the repertoire data, information on donor age, sex, ethnicity and CMV serostatus was compiled. Because of strong linkage in the cohort, five DR-DQ haplotypes were treated as single units for association and clustering. The study combined high-throughput TCR immunosequencing, statistical association of individual TCRs with disease status, and machine learning to predict cytomegalovirus infection status. An earlier analysis of 587 of the donors used high-throughput TCR beta sequencing to judge whether each TCR beta V gene segment behaved as functional or pseudogenic. A later genetic analysis used genome-wide SNP genotypes for about 65% of the 666 donors, treating that subset as a discovery cohort. Across around 400 genotyped donors of the cohort, an average of about 240,000 unique TCR beta nucleotide sequences per donor were sequenced, and 15% to 20% of those sequences were non-productive. The study aimed to test whether signatures of past pathogen exposure could be identified by cataloging public T cell receptors. In addition to the first cohort of 500 to 850 subjects, a separate validation cohort of 100 to 150 different subjects was used. Class I and class II HLA loci were covered by the typing at four-digit resolution. Typing coverage varied by locus: roughly 620-640 donors for A, B, C, DRB1 and DQB1; approximately 560 for DQA1; approximately 610 for DPA1; more than 450 for DPB1. An early release covering over 500 HLA-typed donors comprised about 310 gigabases of sequencing data and tens of millions of unique TCR sequences. The study used immunosequencing to profile the T cell repertoires of approximately 650 subjects and linked those repertoires to cytomegalovirus serostatus. In a later analysis, previously published TCR beta repertoires from about 670 donors were re-analyzed and high-resolution HLA genotyping was added so that TCR occurrence patterns could be studied. Every repertoire in the discovery cohort had been generated on one and the same sequencing platform.

The V end loses 2 bases and the J end loses 8 bases, and a stretch of 11 bases separates them. The CDR3 covers 13 residues, taking in both the cysteine and the phenylalanine. The only DNA kept is the CDR3, 39 bases in frame from the first base. The germline V gene provides CDR1 SGHRS and CDR2 YFSETQ. The cohort consisted of 666 healthy bone marrow donors. All cohort members were sampled while nominally healthy, although unrecorded immune exposures were likely present. The donor tested CMV seronegative, placing the donor among the 352 seronegative members of the cohort. A peripheral blood sample was provided by each donor, and peripheral blood mononuclear cells were used for TCR beta sequencing. Genomic DNA extraction from the blood cell samples was performed with the Qiagen DNeasy Blood Extraction Kit. Summary of the overall study and its limitations: A few of the identified cytomegalovirus-associated TCR beta chains were confirmed in vitro to be specific for cytomegalovirus antigens. The earlier analysis of 587 of the donors excluded roughly 17 rarely observed V segments, including chromosome 9 orphons, because counts were too low. The authors suggested that the approach could potentially be generalized to other disease states and immunological phenotypes. In an earlier analysis of some 500 of the donors, most TCR beta V segments appeared in productive rearrangements about 90% or about 30% of the time, broadly matching IMGT annotations. CMV serostatus was the only immune exposure information available for the cohort. The sequencing pipeline was judged likely to have produced a cluster of highly shared sequence variants as a technical artifact. The classifier was reported to diagnose cytomegalovirus status with high specificity and sensitivity in both the original cohort and the validation cohort. Most TCR sequences were observed very rarely across donors, whereas some public TCRs were present in many individuals. A later genetic analysis reported fewer N-insertions in productive TCRs among donors in an Asian-associated ancestry cluster than the approximately 700-donor mean. In the study, 150 to 200 TCR beta chains were listed as associated with cytomegalovirus. Strong co-occurrence of HLA alleles, especially DR and DQ, made assigning TCR associations to individual alleles difficult. In a later analysis, the rate of TCR association differed among HLA loci, with DRB1 alleles having the most associated TCRs and HLA-C alleles having the fewest. Because HLA typing was missing for some donors at each locus, association tests included only the typed subset. The cohort was sequenced for TCR beta chains only, and without alpha or paired-chain data the features that could be detected were limited. At a false discovery rate of 0.05, a later analysis linked 16,951 TCR beta sequences to specific HLA alleles. An association between a missense DCLRE1C variant and V-gene and J-gene trimming of TCR beta chains was found in a later genetic analysis and replicated in an independent cohort. Some IMGT-functional V segments, including TRBV6-2 and TRBV6-3, could not be distinguished by the 87-base-pair reads and were therefore excluded. A later analysis reported that several top co-occurrence clusters appeared linked to parvovirus B19, influenza, CMV and Epstein-Barr virus. Correlated functional status among segregating V segments might be attributable to linkage disequilibrium, but an unknown experimental factor could not be ruled out. Presence/absence analyses assumed roughly uniform sequencing depth across donors, an assumption that may not hold. In a later analysis, most CMV-associated TCR beta chains were found to appear HLA-restricted, with HLA associations seemingly driven largely by CMV exposure. A further reported finding was that TCR beta sequences accurately predicted the HLA-A and HLA-B alleles for most subjects in the first cohort. In a later analysis, HLA-associated TCR beta chains were found to be more clonally expanded and to have lower generation probabilities than equally common non-associated chains.

The library was made by the immunoSEQ multiplex PCR assay. A mixture of 60 forward primers for TCR Vbeta segments and 13 reverse primers for TCR Jbeta segments was used in the multiplex PCR. The CDR3 region of rearranged TCR beta genes was amplified from genomic DNA with a multiplex PCR assay. On the Illumina HiSeq System, the amplified TCR beta libraries were sequenced as 87-base-pair reads. In the source study's methods: A later analysis counted about 76 million unique TCR beta chains across the 700 or so repertoires, and some 11 million of these chains were shared by at least two donors. A nearest-neighbor algorithm error-corrected the raw reads and collapsed the reads into unique sequences, merging closely related sequences to remove PCR and sequencing errors. V, D and J gene segments were assigned by aligning CDR3 sequences to IMGT reference sequences. For a sequence to be retained, at least a six-nucleotide match to both a V gene segment and a J gene segment was required. Rearrangements were called productive when the CDR3 lacked stop codons and stayed in frame with V and J; all others were non-productive. Following IMGT convention, CDR3 was defined as the stretch from the second conserved V-encoded cysteine to the conserved J-encoded phenylalanine. The earlier analysis of some 600 of the donors excluded sequences that lacked an unambiguous match to a single V gene segment. In an earlier analysis of several hundred of the donors, V segments were called functional above 56.7% productive rearrangements and were called segregating when the between-donor standard deviation exceeded 5%. To diagnose cytomegalovirus status from the catalog of TCR beta chain sequences, a statistical classification framework was built. A later analysis assigned V and J genes by comparing TCR nucleotide sequences with IMGT/GENE-DB human TR gene sequences. A later analysis assigned CDR3 sequences and most-parsimonious VDJ recombination scenarios with the TCRdist pipeline. In a later analysis, every TCR beta chain was defined by the combination of its CDR3 amino acid sequence and its V-gene family, and reads without a unique V-gene family were dropped. As a way to deal with suspected cross-contamination and a sequencing artifact, a later analysis dropped 592 nucleotide sequences that were highly shared and had low generation probability. A later analysis calculated a clonal expansion index for each public chain from normalized within-repertoire ranks of inferred template counts. In a later analysis, generation probabilities were computed with a VDJ recombination model fitted to out-of-frame rearrangements, and the resulting probabilities were checked against IGoR. Hypergeometric tests were used in a later analysis to score TCR-TCR, TCR-HLA and TCR-CMV co-occurrence, with a repertoire-size bias correction applied to the TCR pairs. A later analysis estimated false discovery rates by permuting HLA or CMV assignments 20 times. In a later analysis, co-occurring TCRs were grouped using DBSCAN, with TCRdist sequence similarity added in when clustering inside HLA-allele-positive subsets. For co-occurrence clustering, repertoires with fewer than 30,000 or more than 120,000 public chains were excluded, along with five repertoires with anomalous nucleotide sharing. Here the immuneACCESS table is served through TCRdb, limited to in-frame sequences with V and J called. Missing clones are a known gap in these copies; in checked studies unresolved V genes cover under half, and the rest lacks a known reason. The V and J calls and the clone size are those of that table, but D and trimming were determined from the DNA. This sample has about 160,000 clones in its table, and 85% of those were observed once. The ten largest account for 1% of the sample.

The sequenced sample consisted of PBMCs. The chain uses TRBV5-1 and TRBJ2-1; a confident D gene designation cannot be given. The TCR sequence derives from a boy aged 2 to 10 in good health and CMV-seronegative. The CDR3 region has the sequence CASSLTVLDEQFF. The DNA sequence follows: TGCGCCAGCAGCTTAACAGTCCTCGATGAGCAGTTCTTC.